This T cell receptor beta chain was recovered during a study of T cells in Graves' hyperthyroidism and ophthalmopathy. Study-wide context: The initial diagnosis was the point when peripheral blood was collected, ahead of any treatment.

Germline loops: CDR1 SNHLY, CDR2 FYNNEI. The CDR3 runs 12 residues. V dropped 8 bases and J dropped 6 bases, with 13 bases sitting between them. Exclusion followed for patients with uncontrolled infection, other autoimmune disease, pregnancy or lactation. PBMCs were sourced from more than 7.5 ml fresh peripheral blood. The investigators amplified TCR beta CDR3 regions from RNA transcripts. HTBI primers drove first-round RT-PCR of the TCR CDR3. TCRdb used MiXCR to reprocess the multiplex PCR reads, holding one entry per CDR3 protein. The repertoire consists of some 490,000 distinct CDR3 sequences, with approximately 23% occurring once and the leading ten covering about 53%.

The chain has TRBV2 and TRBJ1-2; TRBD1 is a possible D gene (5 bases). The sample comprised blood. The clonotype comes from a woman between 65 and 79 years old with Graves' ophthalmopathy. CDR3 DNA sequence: TGTGCCAGCCAGGCAGGGTATGATGGCTACACCTTC. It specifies CASQAGYDGYTF.